A single T cell receptor beta chain is shown here with its context. This sample is drawn from a study of blood T cells in healthy people across ages. A second PCR of 7 to 11 cycles used a sample-barcoded 5' primer and a J-beta primer mix. Each of the cDNA molecules was tagged by a template-switch adaptor with 12 random nucleotides. TCRdb itself ran the 5' RACE reads through MiXCR, one entry per CDR3 protein. The table shows some 750,000 distinct CDR3 sequences, with around a fifth occurring only once. The TCR sequence derives from a man between 65 and 85 years old in good health. Sequencing used blood.

The CDR3 sequence: CASSETGGQETQYF. The CDR3 region has the DNA TGTGCCAGCAGTGAGACAGGGGGGCAAGAGACCCAGTACTTC. The V gene is TRBV6-1, the J gene TRBJ2-5; TRBD1 matches 9 bases. The CDR3 contains 14 residues. Germline V gene sequence: CDR1 MNHNS, CDR2 SASEGT. V lost 3 bases, J lost 2 bases, and 1 base stayed unmatched.